A single sample is the source of the 26 T cell receptor beta chains below, sequenced in a study of T cell responses to AZD1222 COVID-19 vaccine. Clones were sequenced by immunoSEQ multiplex PCR, and TCRdb holds only the in-frame ones, with some missing. This sample has about 120,000 clones, with approximately 84% found just once. Sequenced here: peripheral blood, sampled on day 0 of AZD1222 vaccination. All receptors come from an adult in good health.

This clone was observed once. The rearrangement joins TRBV5-4 to TRBJ1-2, with 8 bases that match TRBD1. Germline loops: CDR1 SGHNT, CDR2 YYREEE (reference sequence). This CDR3 is built from 14 residues. The V and J ends lost 1 base and 11 bases, in that order; junction bases with no gene match: 10. CDR3 loop: CASSLKREQGGYTF. CDR3 sequence (DNA): TGTGCCAGCAGCTTGAAAAGAGAACAGGGGGGGTACACCTTC.

This rearrangement joins TRBV7-8 to TRBJ1-5; tentative D call: TRBD1 (6 bases). This CDR3 region has 14 residues. Trimming left V 5 bases short and J 2 bases short, with 10 bases between. Germline V gives CDR1 SGHVS, CDR2 FQNEAQ. The CDR3 region is CASSPRQGNQPQHF. The DNA of the CDR3 is TGTGCCAGCAGCCCCCGACAGGGCAATCAGCCCCAGCATTTT.

This clone has only a few counts. This sequence joins TRBV6-4 and TRBJ1-1; TRBD1 matches at 7 bases. J gave up 1 base and V 7 bases, and 3 bases lay outside the gene matches. Per germline, CDR1 MRHNA and CDR2 SNTAGT. There are 13 residues in the CDR3. The CDR3 sequence: CASKGTANTEAFF. The CDR3 bases are TGTGCCAGCAAAGGGACAGCGAACACTGAAGCTTTCTTT.

The chain has TRBV28 and TRBJ2-1, with D maybe TRBD2 (6 bases). Trimming cost V 3 bases and J 3 bases, with 18 bases left between them. The CDR3 runs 17 residues. The germline CDR1 and CDR2 sequences are MDHEN and SYDVKM. CDR3 sequence reads: CASSFLQGLAIYNEQFF. The CDR3 DNA sequence: TGTGCCAGCAGTTTTTTGCAAGGCCTAGCGATCTACAATGAGCAGTTCTTC.

CDR3 DNA: TGTGCCACCAGCAGGGGGGAGAACTATGGCTACACCTTC. It translates to CATSRGENYGYTF. The J gene is TRBJ1-2, the V gene TRBV15, with D possibly TRBD1 on 5 matching bases. The CDR3 has 13 residues. Germline CDR1 LNHNV, CDR2 YYDKDF (reference sequence). Trimming pared 3 bases from V and 2 bases from J, leaving 7 bases between.

V usage is TRBV6-1 and J usage is TRBJ1-2, with a possible D match to TRBD1 (6 bases). Trimming removed 6 bases at V and 6 bases at J, with 14 bases between. This CDR3 region has 13 residues. Germline V lookup: CDR1 MNHNS, CDR2 SASEGT. DNA of the CDR3: TGTGCCAGCAGACAGGGATATTCGGATGGCTACACCTTC. Its protein is CASRQGYSDGYTF.

This chain joins TRBV28 and TRBJ1-4; TRBD1 is a possible D gene (5 bases). The CDR3 spans 15 residues. CDR1 MDHEN and CDR2 SYDVKM come from the germline V gene. Trimming pared 6 bases from V and 0 bases from J, leaving 11 bases between. The CDR3 bases are TGTGCCAGCAGGGACACGACTTCAACTAATGAAAAACTGTTTTTT. Residues: CASRDTTSTNEKLFF. Filled out from reference TRBV28 and TRBJ1-4, the complete variable domain reads DVKVTQSSRYLVKRTGEKVFLECVQDMDHENMFWYRQDPGLGLRLIYFSYDVKMKEKGDIPEGYSVSREKKERFSLILESASTNQTSMYLCASRDTTSTNEKLFFGSGTQLSVL.

This rearrangement joins TRBV28 to TRBJ2-1; 10 positions agree with TRBD2. Trimming cost V 3 bases and J 7 bases; bases outside gene matches: 6. This CDR3 spans 15 amino acids. From germline, CDR1 is MDHEN and CDR2 SYDVKM. CDR3: CASSLSGRAVNEQFF. The DNA for the CDR3 is TGTGCCAGCAGTTTGAGCGGGAGGGCCGTAAATGAGCAGTTCTTC. Filled out from reference TRBV28 and TRBJ2-1, the complete variable domain reads DVKVTQSSRYLVKRTGEKVFLECVQDMDHENMFWYRQDPGLGLRLIYFSYDVKMKEKGDIPEGYSVSREKKERFSLILESASTNQTSMYLCASSLSGRAVNEQFFGPGTRLTVL.

This clone was seen a few times. The chain carries TRBV29-1 and TRBJ1-5, with TRBD1 matching 7 bases. Germline V gene lookup returns CDR1 SQVTM and CDR2 ANQGSEA. Germline trimming cut 6 bases from V and 2 bases from J; bases unmatched to any gene: 4. CDR3 length: 13 amino acids. The CDR3: CSVSDRGNQPQHF. The DNA of the CDR3 is TGCAGCGTATCCGACAGGGGCAATCAGCCCCAGCATTTT.

The V gene is TRBV6-5, the J gene TRBJ1-1; D unresolved. The CDR3 is made up of 15 amino acids. Trimming removed 2 bases from V and 0 bases from J, with 10 bases in between. Germline V gene lookup returns CDR1 MNHEY and CDR2 SVGAGI. The CDR3 DNA sequence: TGTGCCAGCAGTTACGGGTGGGGTATGAACACTGAAGCTTTCTTT. It is translated as CASSYGWGMNTEAFF.

This clone occurred once. CDR3 sequence (DNA): TGTGCCAGCAGTTTTCAACACCCTAGCACAGATACGCAGTATTTT. Its translation is CASSFQHPSTDTQYF. The chain joins TRBV6-5 to TRBJ2-3; D not certain. The germline V gene encodes CDR1 MNHEY and CDR2 SVGAGI. V shed 4 bases and J shed 0 bases, with 11 bases lying between them. The CDR3 loop spans 15 amino acids.

In this sample, this clone turned up once. The chain is built from TRBV3-1 (or the pseudogene TRBV3-2) and TRBJ1-4; TRBD1 matches at 10 bases. The CDR3 loop spans 16 amino acids. Per the germline V gene, CDR1 is LGHDT and CDR2 is YNNKEL (reference sequence). The trim removed 4 bases at V and 8 bases at J, leaving 10 bases unmatched. CDR3 nucleotides: TGTGCCAGCAGCCCGGGGGGGACAGGGGTATACGAAAAACTGTTTTTT. It specifies CASSPGGTGVYEKLFF.

This chain joins TRBV7-9 and TRBJ1-2, with D unresolved. Germline values: CDR1 SEHNR, CDR2 FQNEAQ (reference sequence). This CDR3 has 13 amino acids. V lost 0 bases and J 5 bases, leaving 7 bases between the germline ends. The CDR3 DNA follows: TGTGCCAGCAGCTTAGCGCTGAGTTATGGCTACACCTTC. Its translation is CASSLALSYGYTF. The full variable domain, its missing parts supplied by reference TRBV7-9 and TRBJ1-2, is DTGVSQNPRHKITKRGQNVTFRCDPISEHNRLYWYRQTLGQGPEFLTYFQNEAQLEKSRLLSDRFSAERPKGSFSTLEIQRTEQGDSAMYLCASSLALSYGYTFGSGTRLTVV.

This sequence joins TRBV30 and TRBJ1-1; possibly TRBD1 for D (5 bases). V lost 1 base and J 4 bases, leaving 16 bases between the germline ends. This CDR3 is 15 amino acids long. Germline CDR1 GTSNPN, CDR2 SVGIG (reference sequence). CDR3: CAWSARGAGTTEAFF. CDR3 in DNA: TGTGCCTGGAGTGCTCGTGGGGCAGGGACCACTGAAGCTTTCTTT.

This chain uses TRBV9 with TRBJ2-3; 8 nucleotides line up with TRBD2. CDR3 length: 16 amino acids. From germline, CDR1 is SGDLS and CDR2 YYNGEE. Trimming removed 1 base from V and 2 bases from J; junction bases left unmatched: 6. DNA for the CDR3: TGTGCCAGCAGCGTAAGTGCGGGGGGCTTCACAGATACGCAGTATTTT. The encoded protein is CASSVSAGGFTDTQYF.

The gene calls are TRBV12-2 and TRBJ1-3; the DNA was not compared with TRBD1, the D call given in the table. TRBV12-2 is a known pseudogene. The CDR3 totals 15 residues. The CDR3 here is CASRSPQGSGNTIYF. CDR3 DNA: TGTGCAAGTCGCTCCCCCCAGGGCTCTGGAAACACCATATATTTT.

This clone was seen only a few times. V gene TRBV30 combines with J gene TRBJ2-6; D is unresolved. Trimming left V 0 bases short and J 0 bases short, with 15 bases between. Germline V CDR1 and CDR2: GTSNPN, SVGIG (reference sequence). The CDR3 is 18 residues long. CDR3 region: CAWSVGPRAFSGANVLTF. CDR3 nucleotide sequence: TGTGCCTGGAGTGTTGGCCCTAGAGCGTTCTCTGGGGCCAACGTCCTGACTTTC.

This clone was counted once. The chain has TRBV28 and TRBJ1-1; 7 bases are a match to TRBD1. V was clipped by 5 bases and J by 4 bases; unmatched bases: 7. CDR3 size: 14 residues. CDR1 is MDHEN, CDR2 SYDVKM, per germline. The CDR3 region is CASSQRGPSTEAFF. DNA for the CDR3: TGTGCCAGCAGTCAAAGGGGGCCGAGCACTGAAGCTTTCTTT.

The chain employs TRBV27 and TRBJ2-5; D is possibly TRBD1 or TRBD2 (5 bases each). V gave up 6 bases and J gave up 2 bases, with 7 bases separating them. This CDR3 is 12 amino acids long. The germline V gene encodes CDR1 MNHEY and CDR2 SMNVEV (reference sequence). The CDR3 is CASRGVQETQYF. CDR3 DNA sequence: TGTGCCAGCAGGGGGGTACAAGAGACCCAGTACTTC.

The chain has TRBV27 and TRBJ2-7, with 10 bases aligning to TRBD2. Trimming took 4 bases from V and 4 from J; bases not matched to a gene: 19. The CDR3 consists of 19 residues. Germline loops: CDR1 MNHEY, CDR2 SMNVEV (reference sequence). The CDR3 loop is CASSSHHPSSGSEHYEQYF. CDR3 coding DNA: TGTGCCAGCAGTTCCCACCACCCTTCTAGCGGGAGTGAGCATTACGAGCAGTACTTC.

This chain links TRBV9 with TRBJ1-2; 11 nucleotides align to TRBD1. In germline, CDR1 is SGDLS, CDR2 YYNGEE. Losses at the gene ends were 4 bases for V and 7 bases for J; bases not matched to a gene: 3. CDR3 length: 13 residues. The CDR3 DNA reads TGTGCCAGCAGCAAGGGACAGGGGGGTGGCTACACCTTC. Protein product: CASSKGQGGGYTF.

The V call is TRBV28, the J call TRBJ1-5; TRBD1 aligns across 9 bases. With V trimmed by 5 bases and J by 4 bases, 3 bases remained unmatched. Germline CDR1 is MDHEN and CDR2 is SYDVKM. CDR3 length: 14 residues. The CDR3 loop is CASSIGQGNQPQHF. The CDR3 DNA reads as TGTGCCAGCAGTATCGGACAGGGGAATCAGCCCCAGCATTTT. The full variable domain, its missing parts supplied by reference TRBV28 and TRBJ1-5, is DVKVTQSSRYLVKRTGEKVFLECVQDMDHENMFWYRQDPGLGLRLIYFSYDVKMKEKGDIPEGYSVSREKKERFSLILESASTNQTSMYLCASSIGQGNQPQHFGDGTRLSIL.

The genes are TRBV29-1 and TRBJ2-2, with 8 bases matching TRBD2. CDR1 and CDR2 from the germline V gene are SQVTM and ANQGSEA. V lost 4 bases, J lost 1 base, and 5 bases stayed unmatched. This CDR3 spans 15 amino acids. The DNA for the CDR3 is TGCAGCGTTGTTACGCGGGGGGTGAACACCGGGGAGCTGTTTTTT. Protein product: CSVVTRGVNTGELFF.

The chain couples TRBV5-1 to TRBJ1-2, with D possibly being TRBD1 (6 bases). V was pared by 4 bases and J by 6 bases, with 10 bases between. CDR3 length: 12 residues. Per germline, CDR1 SGHRS and CDR2 YFSETQ. The CDR3 bases are TGCGCCAGCAGCGTTAACAGGGATGGCTACACCTTC. Encoded protein: CASSVNRDGYTF.

In its sample, this clone was seen once. V gene TRBV7-6 combines with J gene TRBJ2-1; D possibly corresponds to TRBD2 (6 bases). CDR1 SGHVS and CDR2 FNYEAQ come from the germline V gene. The CDR3 has 14 amino acids. V was clipped by 10 bases and J by 5 bases, with 18 bases between them. The CDR3 spells CATEEGLGNNEQFF. The CDR3 coding sequence is TGTGCCACCGAGGAGGGATTAGGGAACAATGAGCAGTTCTTC.

J is TRBJ2-7 and V is TRBV3-1 (or the pseudogene TRBV3-2), with a tentative D call TRBD2 (6 bases). V lost 4 bases to trimming and J lost 2 bases, with 12 bases between them. CDR1 and CDR2 (germline): LGHDT, YNNKEL (reference sequence). The CDR3 spans 14 residues. CDR3 in DNA: TGTGCCAGCAGCCCCGGGACTGAAACCTACGAGCAGTACTTC. It is translated as CASSPGTETYEQYF.